These 4 T cell receptor beta chains were sequenced from one sample in a study of tumor-infiltrating lymphocytes in primary liver carcinoma. Priming with a constant-region primer yielded TCR beta cDNA from around 0.45 ug total RNA. TCR beta libraries came from three nested multiplex PCR rounds using slightly modified ARM-PCR. Rounds one and two of PCR, each of about 10 cycles, were primed with TRBV1-TRBV30 forward primers and a C-beta reverse primer. TCRdb recomputed calls from the multiplex PCR reads with MiXCR, one row per CDR3 protein. Of about 330,000 distinct CDR3 sequences listed, almost 65% are singletons. Germline DNA was also extracted, while the blood RNA originated from unsorted whole blood. Input material: peripheral blood. All receptors come from a man in his forties with primary liver carcinoma and hepatitis B virus infection.

The chain has TRBV5-4 and TRBJ2-6; D call uncertain. V was trimmed by 4 bases and J by 0 bases, leaving 5 bases between them. Germline CDR1 and CDR2: SGHNT and YYREEE (reference sequence). This CDR3 has 14 residues. In nucleotides, the CDR3 is TGTGCCAGCAGCCCGCGCTCTGGGGCCAACGTCCTGACTTTC. Translating it yields CASSPRSGANVLTF.

Notes on this clonotype: A read error may produce the germline difference seen at one junction end. The chain carries TRBV11-2 and TRBJ2-3; 8 bases are shared with TRBD2. Germline CDR1 reads SGHAT; CDR2 reads FQNNGV. The CDR3 sequence is 16 residues long. The CDR3: CARSLDSGALADTQYF. In DNA form, the CDR3 reads TGTGCCCGCAGCTTGGATAGCGGGGCCTTGGCAGATACGCAGTATTTT.

For this clonotype: At one boundary the junction diverges from the germline segment, which might be a read error. J is TRBJ2-1 and V is TRBV14; TRBD2 matches at 8 bases. The CDR3 consists of 14 residues. Germline-derived CDR1 and CDR2 are SGHDN and FVKESK. CDR3 DNA sequence: TGTACCAGTAGCGGGGAAGGGTTCTACAATGAGCAGTTCTTC. Translated: CTSSGEGFYNEQFF. Supplemented by reference TRBV14 and TRBJ2-1, the full variable domain reads EAGVTQFPSHSVIEKGQTVTLRCDPISGHDNLYWYRRVMGKEIKFLLHFVKESKQDESGMPNNRFLAERTGGTYSTLKVQPAELEDSGVYFCTSSGEGFYNEQFFGPGTRLTVL.

This clonotype was detected once. This chain joins TRBV4-2 and TRBJ1-6; D remains unclear. V was trimmed by 6 bases and J by 0 bases, leaving 15 bases between them. The CDR3 covers 17 residues. The germline CDR1 and CDR2 sequences are LGHNA and YNFKEQ. CDR3 protein: CASRQNMQSSYNSPLHF. The CDR3 DNA is TGTGCCAGCAGACAAAATATGCAGAGCTCCTATAATTCACCCCTCCACTTT.